The source of this T cell receptor (beta chain) is a study of OX40 agonist ivuxolimab in advanced cancers. Study as a whole: Partial responses were recorded for three patients, including one with hepatocellular carcinoma and two with cutaneous melanoma.

Libraries were prepared by immunoSEQ multiplex PCR; TCRdb keeps only in-frame clonotypes and omits some of them. The repertoire includes more than 65,000 clones, roughly 80% of them detected once, and about 5.4% sits in the top ten. V shed 4 bases, J shed 4 bases, and the junction held 5 bases outside the gene matches. Germline CDR1 is WNHNN and CDR2 is SYGVQD (reference sequence). The CDR3 runs to 15 residues. The origin of this receptor is an adult with an advanced solid tumor such as melanoma, head and neck, liver or kidney cancer. The source material was CD4+ or CD8+ T cells sorted from blood, sampled in a trial of the OX40 agonist ivuxolimab. J is TRBJ2-2 and V is TRBV10-1; 8 positions match TRBD2. The CDR3 sequence is CASSGGGRPTGELFF. The DNA for the CDR3 is TGCGCCAGCAGTGGGGGCGGGAGGCCCACCGGGGAGCTGTTTTTT.